The present entry profiles one T cell receptor (beta chain) with its context. There is no known antigen for this receptor. The record has no base qualities; no much larger clone is one base away. Germline trimming amounts to 5 bases on V and 6 bases on J, with 2 as the count of junction bases outside the gene matches. Based on the germline V gene (reference sequence), the CDR1 and CDR2 sequences are DFQATT and SNEGSKA. The CDR3 sequence holds 11 residues, the cysteine and phenylalanine included. The retained sequence is limited to the CDR3, 33 bases, with the frame set at the first base. The data originate from a study of response to subunit inactivated influenza vaccine (dated by TCRdb to the late 2010s). As for the study more broadly: To follow how T cells responded to a trivalent subunit inactivated influenza vaccine, the researchers relied on deep quantitative profiling of the T cell receptor repertoire. What the authors observed across the whole study: The authors proposed that each seasonal influenza vaccination may bring in only a limited number of new T cells.

The library was built by means of RT-PCR. The sequencer was an Illumina HiSeq 2500. TCRdb reanalyzed the raw reads on its own, using fastp at Q25 for trimming and MiXCR for clone calling, and kept in-frame beta chains. Rows matching on CDR3 protein sequence are summarized as one entry with the most common DNA and genes. The sample records 500,000 to 600,000 distinct CDR3 sequences, approximately 10% of which are singletons. 11% of the sample rests with the top ten. The same specimen was also included in a second study, on T cells expressing NK-cell markers. Per the second study: TCR beta cDNA libraries were prepared using 5'RACE template switching, which introduced a universal primer site and unique molecular identifiers. TCR beta-chain repertoires were profiled in sorted CD3+CD56+NKG2C+, CD3+CD56+NKG2C- and CD3+CD56-NKG2C+ T-cell subsets from roughly eight donors. Among the eight sequenced donors, only one was HCMV-seronegative, while the other seven were HCMV-seropositive. In several experiments an anti-gammadeltaTCR antibody was added to restrict sorting to alphabetaTCR-expressing T cells. In roughly six donors, the dominant CD3+CD56+NKG2C+ clonotypes ranked among the top 10 CD8+ clonotypes, making up about 1.0-7.0% of CD8+ T cells. Those dominant clonotypes were again the most abundant among CD3+CD56-NKG2C+ cells in a few donors, at about 28.3-60.1%. Whether the expanded NKG2C-expressing T cell clones were specific for HCMV antigens remained unclear. The eight sequenced donors were randomly selected healthy volunteers, three men and five women. HCMV-specific IgG was detected in serum with a commercial ELISA kit to determine HCMV serostatus. Ficoll density gradient centrifugation was used to isolate peripheral blood mononuclear cells from blood. For several donors, bulk peripheral blood T-cell repertoires were also sequenced from unsorted PBMC. Priming for cDNA synthesis came from the TCR beta constant segment, and two successive PCR amplification steps followed. The libraries were sequenced on Illumina HiSeq 2000/2500, MiSeq or NextSeq, producing 2 x 150 bp reads. MIGEC handled demultiplexing of the reads and grouping by UMI, while MiTCR was used to assemble and quantify clonotypes. Only TCR cDNA sequences supported by at least two reads were kept to exclude erroneous sequences. Downstream repertoire analysis used the tcR package, and clonotypes were matched across fractions by CDR3 nucleotide sequence plus V segment. VDJmatch was used to annotate antigen specificity against VDJdb, with one amino acid substitution allowed in CDR3.

The receptor comes from a man over 45 who received an inactivated influenza vaccine. Donor details come from another sample of the same person, matched by shared clones. The chain is assembled from TRBV20-1 and TRBJ1-2; TRBD1 aligns with 8 central bases. The starting material was PBMCs from blood, obtained on the day of vaccination. Read as DNA, the sequence is TGCAGTGCTCCGACAGGGGATGGCTACACCTTC. The resulting protein is CSAPTGDGYTF.